These 26 T cell receptor beta chains were sequenced from one sample in a study of T cells after yellow fever vaccination. One entry per CDR3 protein results from TCRdb running MiXCR on the 5' RACE reads. The table lists 95,000 to 150,000 distinct CDR3 sequences, about 16% of them singletons. The sequenced sample was CD8+ T cells sorted from PBMCs, obtained 5 days after the yellow fever booster vaccination. These receptors all come from a man aged 18 to 30 who received the YFV17D yellow fever vaccine.

The chain carries TRBV4-1 and TRBJ1-1, with D perhaps matching TRBD1 (5 bases). Germline lookup yields CDR1 MGHRA and CDR2 YSYEKL. CDR3 length: 18 amino acids. Deletions cut 4 bases from V and 5 bases from J, with 26 bases between. The CDR3 reads CASSRPASGKGQGTEAFF. CDR3 coding DNA: TGCGCCAGCAGCCGCCCAGCCTCCGGGAAAGGGCAGGGTACTGAAGCTTTCTTT.

The chain couples TRBV29-1 to TRBJ1-5; 8 positions match TRBD1. The CDR3 is made up of 14 amino acids. V dropped 8 bases and J dropped 4; count of bases not matched to a gene: 10. In germline, CDR1 is SQVTM, CDR2 ANQGSEA. CDR3 sequence reads: CSPGQGGINQPQHF. The CDR3 DNA reads TGCAGCCCAGGACAGGGAGGGATAAATCAGCCCCAGCATTTT.

The V gene is TRBV12-3 or TRBV12-4, the J gene TRBJ2-3; no reliable D call. The CDR3 runs to 15 residues. With 0 bases removed from V and 2 bases from J, the gap between germline ends came to 9 bases. The DNA of the CDR3 is TGTGCCAGCAGTTTAGCCCAGGATCTCACAGATACGCAGTATTTT. Translated: CASSLAQDLTDTQYF.

The chain carries TRBV7-9 and TRBJ1-1; D remains ambiguous. Per the germline V gene, CDR1 is SEHNR and CDR2 is FQNEAQ (reference sequence). V was trimmed by 5 bases and J by 3 bases, leaving 13 bases between them. The CDR3 loop spans 14 amino acids. This CDR3 is CASSPTTRYTEAFF. CDR3 in DNA: TGTGCCAGCAGCCCGACGACGCGTTACACTGAAGCTTTCTTT. The full variable domain, with the rest looked up from reference TRBV7-9 and TRBJ1-1, is DTGVSQNPRHKITKRGQNVTFRCDPISEHNRLYWYRQTLGQGPEFLTYFQNEAQLEKSRLLSDRFSAERPKGSFSTLEIQRTEQGDSAMYLCASSPTTRYTEAFFGQGTRLTVV.

A few counts support this clonotype. V usage is TRBV5-1 and J usage is TRBJ1-3; D is unresolved. The germline V gene has CDR1 SGHRS and CDR2 YFSETQ. V was shortened by 5 bases and J by 6 bases, with 21 bases between the two germline ends. This CDR3 spans 16 amino acids. The CDR3 protein is CASRRTYREAENTIYF. The CDR3 bases are TGCGCCAGCAGGCGGACGTATAGGGAAGCAGAAAACACCATATATTTT.

In this sample, this clonotype turned up a few times. The chain couples TRBV10-3 to TRBJ1-6; D might be TRBD1 (5 bases). CDR3 length equals 15 residues. V lost 7 bases to trimming and J lost 7 bases, with 17 bases between them. Germline assignment: CDR1 ENHRY and CDR2 SYGVKD. CDR3: CAIMGGGQGNSPLHF. The CDR3 bases are TGTGCCATCATGGGAGGCGGTCAGGGAAATTCACCCCTCCACTTT.

This clonotype has more than one count but fewer than ten. The chain carries TRBV4-2 and TRBJ2-3; D is unclear. Germline V gene data show CDR1 as LGHNA and CDR2 as YNFKEQ. This CDR3 region has 13 residues. Trimming cost V 0 bases and J 6 bases, with 7 bases left between them. This chain's CDR3 is CASSQDSFDTQYF. The CDR3 DNA reads TGTGCCAGCAGCCAAGACAGTTTTGATACGCAGTATTTT.

This clonotype has a handful of counts. V usage is TRBV12-3 or TRBV12-4 and J usage is TRBJ1-3, with D possibly being TRBD1 (6 bases). CDR3 length: 14 amino acids. The V and J ends lost 4 bases and 8 bases respectively, with 15 bases between them. The CDR3 DNA follows: TGTGCCAGCAGTTCCCAGGGGTCGGGTTACACCATATATTTT. Amino acid sequence: CASSSQGSGYTIYF.

This clonotype occurred a few times. The J gene is TRBJ2-2, the V gene TRBV29-1; D gene unclear. Germline assignment: CDR1 SQVTM and CDR2 ANQGSEA. The length of the CDR3 is 15 residues. The V end lost 4 bases, the J end lost 0 bases, and 12 bases lay between the germline ends. DNA of the CDR3: TGCAGCGTTGTGGGCCAGAATACGAACACCGGGGAGCTGTTTTTT. It specifies CSVVGQNTNTGELFF.

In its sample, this clonotype was seen many times. V usage is TRBV9 and J usage is TRBJ1-1; D unresolved. The V end was cut by 2 bases, the J end by 4 bases, with 6 bases between. Germline CDR1 is SGDLS and CDR2 is YYNGEE. This CDR3 has 12 residues. CDR3 bases: TGTGCCAGCAGCGTCGGCGGCACTGAAGCTTTCTTT. Protein product: CASSVGGTEAFF.

The sample holds a few counts of this clonotype. V usage is TRBV3-1 and J usage is TRBJ2-5, with D perhaps assigned TRBD1 or TRBD2 (5 bases each). CDR1 and CDR2 from the germline V gene are LGHDT and YNNKEL (reference sequence). This CDR3 contains 12 residues. The germline V and J ends were trimmed by 4 bases and 11 bases, with 14 bases remaining between them. The CDR3 loop reads CASSPGPDLQYF. The DNA of the CDR3 is TGTGCCAGCAGCCCGGGACCAGACCTACAGTACTTC.

This clonotype has more than one count but fewer than ten. An end of the junction does not agree with germline; a read error may underlie this. The rearrangement joins TRBV6-5 to TRBJ2-7; TRBD2 matches at 7 bases. The germline V gene encodes CDR1 MNHEY and CDR2 SVGAGI. There are 10 residues in the CDR3. The CDR3 DNA is TGCCCGAGCGGGGACCCTGGGTATAACTTC. Its protein is CPSGDPGYNF.

This clonotype was seen many times. The chain uses TRBV7-6 and TRBJ2-3; 8 bases match TRBD2. Per germline, CDR1 SGHVS and CDR2 FNYEAQ. This CDR3 contains 15 residues. After removal of 6 bases from V and 6 bases from J, the junction contained 11 bases not matched to a gene. CDR3 sequence reads: CASSPTSGGGDTQYF. In nucleotides, the CDR3 is TGTGCCAGCAGTCCTACTAGCGGCGGCGGGGATACGCAGTATTTT.

This clonotype has a handful of counts. The chain links TRBV15 to TRBJ1-5, with 7 nucleotides matching TRBD1. CDR1 is LNHNV and CDR2 is YYDKDF in the germline V gene (reference sequence). The CDR3 consists of 15 residues. The V and J ends lost 3 bases and 11 bases, in that order; junction bases with no gene match: 13. The CDR3 loop is CATSREWARGQSQHF. CDR3 DNA sequence: TGTGCCACCAGCAGGGAATGGGCCAGGGGACAGTCCCAGCATTTT.

The chain recombines TRBV6-2 or TRBV6-3 with TRBJ2-1; 8 nucleotides align to TRBD2. CDR3 length equals 13 residues. The V and J ends lost 6 bases and 7 bases, in that order; junction bases with no gene match: 5. Germline lookup yields CDR1 MNHEY and CDR2 SVGEGT. Here the CDR3 reads CASSGGAENEQFF. CDR3 sequence (DNA): TGTGCCAGCAGCGGGGGGGCCGAAAATGAGCAGTTCTTC.

The J gene is TRBJ1-2, the V gene TRBV4-3; D is ambiguous. This CDR3 spans 14 amino acids. V was clipped by 4 bases and J by 2 bases, with 11 bases between them. Germline V gene data show CDR1 as LGHNA and CDR2 as YSLEER. The CDR3 region is CASSPRGQNYGYTF. The CDR3 DNA is TGCGCCAGCAGCCCAAGAGGGCAGAACTATGGCTACACCTTC.

This clonotype showed up many times. The chain employs TRBV4-1 and TRBJ2-6, with D perhaps matching TRBD1 (5 bases). This CDR3 contains 19 residues. The V end lost 0 bases, the J end lost 4 bases, and 19 bases lay between the germline ends. The germline CDR1 and CDR2 sequences are MGHRA and YSYEKL. CDR3 protein: CASSQDMTVPSTGANVLTF. In DNA, the CDR3 is TGCGCCAGCAGCCAAGATATGACAGTTCCCTCTACGGGGGCCAACGTCCTGACTTTC.

The chain is built from TRBV3-1 and TRBJ2-7; D not resolved. Germline V CDR1 and CDR2: LGHDT, YNNKEL (reference sequence). Between the trimmed V and J ends, which lost 0 bases and 1 base, there was a span of 7 bases. The CDR3 length is 14 residues. CDR3 region: CASSQDWGSYEQYF. The CDR3 DNA sequence: TGTGCCAGCAGCCAAGATTGGGGTTCCTACGAGCAGTACTTC.

This clonotype showed up just a few times. The chain combines TRBV27 with TRBJ1-2; a weak D match, TRBD1 (6 bases). V lost 6 bases and J lost 4, with 18 bases in between. Germline CDR1 and CDR2: MNHEY and SMNVEV (reference sequence). The CDR3 covers 15 residues. The CDR3 reads CASSRGEGVLYGYTF. CDR3 DNA sequence: TGTGCCAGCAGCAGAGGGGAGGGGGTCCTCTATGGCTACACCTTC.

In this sample, this clonotype turned up a few times. This rearrangement joins TRBV7-2 to TRBJ2-3; D is ambiguous. CDR1 is SGHTA, CDR2 FQGNSA, per germline. Trimming shortened V by 7 bases and J by 4 bases, and 9 bases separated the two germline ends. CDR3 length: 12 amino acids. The CDR3 DNA follows: TGTGCCAGCACCCCCGGTTCAGATACGCAGTATTTT. It specifies CASTPGSDTQYF.

The rearrangement links TRBV6-2 or TRBV6-3 to TRBJ2-7, with D possibly matching TRBD1 (5 bases). The germline V gene has CDR1 MNHEY and CDR2 SVGEGT. This CDR3 is 12 amino acids long. Trimming shortened V by 6 bases and J by 5 bases, and 11 bases separated the two germline ends. CDR3 sequence (DNA): TGTGCCAGCAGCCCCGGCAGGGACGAGCAGTACGTC. Its protein is CASSPGRDEQYV.

This clonotype was seen a handful of times. The J gene is TRBJ2-2, the V gene TRBV7-9, with 9 nucleotides matching TRBD2. The CDR3 is 18 amino acids. Germline assignment: CDR1 SEHNR and CDR2 FQNEAQ (reference sequence). Germline trimming cut 4 bases from V and 7 bases from J; bases unmatched to any gene: 16. The CDR3 bases are TGTGCCAGCAGCTCCAACTCCTCTAGCGGGGCCATTCACGGGGAGCTGTTTTTT. It is translated as CASSSNSSSGAIHGELFF.

V and J are TRBV5-1 and TRBJ2-7; D possibly matches TRBD1 or TRBD2 (5 bases each). CDR1 is SGHRS, CDR2 YFSETQ, per germline. V was cut by 1 base and J by 2 bases, with 13 bases left in between. The CDR3 spans 15 residues. The chain's CDR3 is CASSLTRDGTYEQYF. The DNA for the CDR3 is TGCGCCAGCAGCTTGACCCGGGACGGTACCTACGAGCAGTACTTC.

This clonotype appeared a few times. The chain has TRBV9 and TRBJ2-3, with TRBD2 identical over 8 bases. Looked up from germline, CDR1 is SGDLS and CDR2 is YYNGEE. With 0 bases clipped from V and 6 bases from J, the junction kept 9 bases outside the gene matches. The CDR3 loop spans 16 amino acids. Here the CDR3 reads CASSVESSERGDTQYF. The CDR3 DNA reads as TGTGCCAGCAGCGTAGAGTCGTCGGAGCGGGGGGATACGCAGTATTTT.

This clonotype was seen a handful of times. V usage is TRBV27 and J usage is TRBJ2-7; D is unresolved. The CDR3 has 12 residues. The germline V gene has CDR1 MNHEY and CDR2 SMNVEV (reference sequence). Trimming cost V 3 bases and J 5 bases, with 8 bases left between them. This CDR3 reads CASSFWGNEQYF. The CDR3 coding sequence is TGTGCCAGCAGTTTTTGGGGTAACGAGCAGTACTTC.

J is TRBJ2-3 and V is TRBV6-5; D remains unclear. The CDR3 sequence is 10 residues long. The V end lost 8 bases, the J end lost 7 bases, and 7 bases lay between the germline ends. The V gene's germline CDR1 is MNHEY and CDR2 SVGAGI. The CDR3 loop is CASGENTQYF. The CDR3 DNA is TGTGCCAGCGGCGAAAATACGCAGTATTTT.